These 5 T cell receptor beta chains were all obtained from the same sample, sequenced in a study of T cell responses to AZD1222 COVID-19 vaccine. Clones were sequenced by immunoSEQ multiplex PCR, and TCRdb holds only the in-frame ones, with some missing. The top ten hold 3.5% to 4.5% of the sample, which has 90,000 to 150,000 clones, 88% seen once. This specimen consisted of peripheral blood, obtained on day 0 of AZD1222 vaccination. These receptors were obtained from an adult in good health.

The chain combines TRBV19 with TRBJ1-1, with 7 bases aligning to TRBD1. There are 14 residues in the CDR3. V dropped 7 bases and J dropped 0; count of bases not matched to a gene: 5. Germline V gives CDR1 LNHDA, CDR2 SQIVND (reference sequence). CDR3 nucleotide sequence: TGTGCCAGTAAAGAACAGGGGTTGAACACTGAAGCTTTCTTT. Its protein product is CASKEQGLNTEAFF. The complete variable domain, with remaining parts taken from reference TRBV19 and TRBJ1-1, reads DGGITQSPKYLFRKEGQNVTLSCEQNLNHDAMYWYRQDPGQGLRLIYYSQIVNDFQKGDIAEGYSVSREKKESFPLTVTSAQKNPTAFYLCASKEQGLNTEAFFGQGTRLTVV.

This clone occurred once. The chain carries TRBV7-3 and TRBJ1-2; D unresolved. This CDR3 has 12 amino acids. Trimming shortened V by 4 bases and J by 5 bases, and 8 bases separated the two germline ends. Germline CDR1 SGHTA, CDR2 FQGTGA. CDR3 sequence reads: CASSSDGYGYTF. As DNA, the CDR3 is TGTGCCAGCAGCTCGGACGGTTATGGCTACACCTTC.

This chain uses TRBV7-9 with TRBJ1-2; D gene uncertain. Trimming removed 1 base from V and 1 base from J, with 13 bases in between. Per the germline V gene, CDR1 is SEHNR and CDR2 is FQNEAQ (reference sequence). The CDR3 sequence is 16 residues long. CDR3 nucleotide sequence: TGTGCCAGCAGCTTAGGCGGCAGCCTCCTTAACTATGGCTACACCTTC. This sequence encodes CASSLGGSLLNYGYTF.

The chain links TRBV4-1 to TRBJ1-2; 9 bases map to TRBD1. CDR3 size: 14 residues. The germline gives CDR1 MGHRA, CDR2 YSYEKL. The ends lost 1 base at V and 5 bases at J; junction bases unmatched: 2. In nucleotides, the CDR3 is TGCGCCAGCAGCCAAGCGACAGGGGGATATGGCTACACCTTC. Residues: CASSQATGGYGYTF.

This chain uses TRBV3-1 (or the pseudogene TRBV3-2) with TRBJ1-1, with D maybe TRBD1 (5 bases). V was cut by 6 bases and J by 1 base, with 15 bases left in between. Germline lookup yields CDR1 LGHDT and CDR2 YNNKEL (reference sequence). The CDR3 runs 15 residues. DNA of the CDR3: TGTGCCAGCAGACTGGCGGCCAGGGCGAACACTGAAGCTTTCTTT. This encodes CASRLAARANTEAFF.